The following is a TCR beta chain sequence with its context. This specimen belongs to a study of blood T cell repertoires in COVID-19. The overall study: COVID-19 samples from acute and convalescent phases originated in the United States, Italy and Spain.

The cohort comprised adults aged about 18 to 100 years residing in approximately 22 US areas. Either two negative PCRs, clearance, or symptom resolution qualified Cohort 3 donors as recovered. TCRdb's table, derived via immunoSEQ multiplex PCR, lists solely in-frame clones and lacks some. The table includes about 46,000 clones, around 83% detected once. The CDR3 totals 15 residues. With V trimmed by 11 bases and J by 4 bases, 15 bases remained unmatched. The germline CDR1 and CDR2 sequences are LNHDA and SQIVND (reference sequence). V is TRBV19 and J is TRBJ2-5; 8 nucleotides line up with TRBD1. This clonotype originated in a woman aged 50 to 60 who had recovered from COVID-19. The sequenced sample consisted of PBMCs or T cells enriched from blood (not recorded which). The CDR3 sequence is CAAGRGQAFRETQYF. DNA of the CDR3: TGTGCCGCCGGCCGGGGACAGGCATTCCGAGAGACCCAGTACTTC.